This T cell receptor (beta chain) derives from a study of OX40 agonist ivuxolimab in advanced cancers. Germline CDR1 reads MGHRA; CDR2 reads YSYEKL. This CDR3 has 14 amino acids. Trimming removed 4 bases from V and 5 bases from J, with 15 bases in between. Clones were sequenced by immunoSEQ multiplex PCR, and TCRdb holds only the in-frame ones, with some missing. The sample holds 30,000 or so clones, more than 70% seen once. The chain carries TRBV4-1 and TRBJ2-7, with D possibly matching TRBD1 (7 bases). Sequencing was performed on CD4+ or CD8+ T cells sorted from blood, taken in a trial of the OX40 agonist ivuxolimab. This receptor was obtained from an adult with an advanced solid tumor such as melanoma, head and neck, liver or kidney cancer. The CDR3 sequence is CASSPLRGTDEQYF. The CDR3 bases are TGCGCCAGCAGCCCTCTCCGGGGGACAGACGAGCAGTACTTC.